This T cell receptor beta chain was identified during a study of T cell repertoires in cytomegalovirus infection. A remark on this clonotype: Its antigen is unknown.

TCRdb used MiXCR to reprocess the reads, holding one entry per CDR3 protein. The sample lists under 95,000 distinct CDR3 sequences, roughly half seen once, with approximately 93% in the top ten. Regarding the study as a whole: Individuals carrying CMV plus the relevant HLA were identified by cumulative frequency of public TCR beta families.

Germline loops: CDR1 SGHAT, CDR2 FQNNGV. Trimming shortened V by 0 bases and J by 0 bases, and 9 bases separated the two germline ends. This CDR3 is built from 15 residues. The rearrangement links TRBV11-2 to TRBJ2-7; no definite D call. This clonotype was obtained from a human donor in good health (CMV status not recorded). Some clones in this sample may be carry-over from other donors' samples. Sequenced here: CD8+ T cells from cultured PBMCs, sampled from culture after CMV antigen stimulation. The CDR3 reads CASSLEKRSSYEQYF. CDR3 in DNA: TGTGCCAGCAGCTTAGAGAAGCGTAGCTCCTACGAGCAGTACTTC.